The clone carrying this TCR beta chain was observed once. Its matching antigen is unknown. The data were produced by immunoSEQ multiplex PCR, yet TCRdb's version contains in-frame clones alone and is incomplete. The profile shows some 33,000 clones, around 84% of them singletons. The sample belongs to a study of a mutant IDH1 vaccine in newly diagnosed glioma. Study-level information: Patients were started on vaccination 4-6 weeks after radiotherapy alone, or with temozolomide cycles. Weeks 35 and 47 hosted visits V12 and V13, respectively. Earlier care involved radiotherapy, temozolomide, or both, and the majority received both.

The time point was: week 35, safety follow-up. The study gave 300 ug of mutant IDH1 20-mer peptide per vaccine dose, with topical imiquimod. Regarding the study as a whole: Variations in leading peripheral T cell clonotypes appeared to have no connection with pseudoprogression.

The CDR3 loop spans 13 amino acids. Trimming took 4 bases from V and 4 from J, leaving 10 bases between them. Germline-derived CDR1 and CDR2 are MNHNY and SVGAGI (reference sequence). The chain links TRBV6-6 to TRBJ1-2; unclear D gene. Sequenced material: PBMCs, taken from a glioma patient whose treatment included an IDH1 peptide vaccine. This clonotype was obtained from a man younger than 45 with glioma. DNA of the CDR3: TGTGCCAGCAGTTTGAGGGCCGCCTATGGCTACACCTTC. Translated, it gives CASSLRAAYGYTF.